The entry below gives a single T cell receptor (beta chain) sequence along with its context. What it binds is not known. The PCR was carried out with 60 Vbeta primers and 13 Jbeta primers. The method was immunoSEQ multiplex PCR; TCRdb's version includes in-frame clones alone and lacks a portion of them. Among around 150,000 clones, 75% to 80% were seen once, and the ten largest hold around 1.7%. The data were obtained in a study of cytomegalovirus exposure and HLA in healthy donors. Study-wide results and caveats: Rare TCR sequences predominated, though certain public TCRs were found in many donors.

The specimen was PBMCs. This sequence was found in a woman aged 25 to 39 in good health and CMV-seronegative.

DNA for the CDR3: TGTGCAAGTCGCTTAGAAATGGGGCCCCGGTTGGGCTCCGGAAACACCATATATTTT. It codes for CASRLEMGPRLGSGNTIYF. The genes are TRBV12-2 and TRBJ1-3; the table's D gene call, TRBD1, was not cross checked with the DNA. TRBV12-2 is a pseudogene. The CDR3 loop spans 19 amino acids.